A selection of T cell receptor beta chains follows, all from one sample in a study of shared clonotypes between healthy human individuals. Only in-frame clones appear in the TCRdb table, and some are missing; sequencing was by immunoSEQ multiplex PCR. The sample gives 1.5 million to 2.5 million clones, about 95% of which show up once; more than 0.9% is in the top ten. The specimen sequenced was naive CD8+ T cells sorted from blood. The receptors derive from a man aged 18 to 30 in good health. Both conserved end residues are trimmed from each CDR3.

v_gene	j_gene	CDR3aa
TRBV6-5	TRBJ2-7	ASGFAGVEQY
TRBV4-1	TRBJ1-4	ASSPERGQGEGEKLF
TRBV28	TRBJ2-7	ASSLSDLTYEQY
TRBV30	TRBJ2-5	AWSVLATQETQY
TRBV4-3	TRBJ2-3	ASSQDGVAGYSSTDTQY
TRBV4-2	TRBJ2-7	ASSPRHLGEQY
TRBV7-9	TRBJ2-1	ASSLATGSYNEQF
TRBV27	TRBJ2-1	ASSLLSSGGVGEQF
TRBV9	TRBJ2-7	ASSVEQFSYEQY
TRBV27	TRBJ2-1	ASSFRDSYNEQF
TRBV28	TRBJ2-7	ASSFLSTGEFYEQY
TRBV5-6	TRBJ2-3	ASSLGFSRGSTDTQY
TRBV5-1	TRBJ2-5	ASSLEGDGETQY
TRBV5-6	TRBJ1-2	ASSPTVGTGLGYT
TRBV30	TRBJ2-3	ASEAVITDTQY
TRBV27	TRBJ2-7	ASSLNRGAGVYEQY
TRBV7-7	TRBJ2-5	ASSLRGGGSQETQY
TRBV19	TRBJ1-1	ASSSSGGNTEAF
TRBV7-9	TRBJ1-3	ASSSGPGHRSGNTIY
TRBV7-9	TRBJ2-3	ASSTHRSGGIMADTQY
TRBV7-9	TRBJ2-3	ASRHDQGYTQY
TRBV1	TRBJ1-6	TSTATGLWNSPLH
TRBV7-9	TRBJ2-1	ASSLRQGRDNEQF
TRBV27	TRBJ1-2	ASSLSAGVGYT
TRBV2	TRBJ1-1	ASDRGMNTEAF
TRBV7-6	TRBJ2-3	ASSWTTSGSTVDTQY
TRBV10-1	TRBJ2-1	ASSGTEFEQF
TRBV27	TRBJ1-2	ASRGQDYGYT
TRBV6-4	TRBJ1-4	ALGGLNEKLF
TRBV2	TRBJ2-3	ASRGLAGGQDTQY
TRBV4-1	TRBJ2-7	ASSQSSGGASSYEQY
TRBV4-2	TRBJ2-5	ASSQEPSLTPTQY
TRBV4-1	TRBJ1-5	ASSQARDLQPQH
TRBV30	TRBJ1-2	AWSVSQVYGYT
TRBV9	TRBJ1-3	ASSPPPGHFSGNTIY
TRBV4-3	TRBJ2-2	ASSQVPTGELF
TRBV5-6	TRBJ2-2	ASSLGLAGNTGELF
TRBV7-8	TRBJ2-7	ASSLAGAGGSYEQY
TRBV4-3	TRBJ1-2	ASSQGKQDSNYGYT
TRBV9	TRBJ1-3	ASSVTNQANTIY
TRBV30	TRBJ1-1	AWSVHSLHTEAF
TRBV11-1	TRBJ2-3	ASSSGTGRLAASDTQY
TRBV6-6	TRBJ2-7	ASSYSTSGSSYEQY
TRBV5-6	TRBJ2-2	ASSLREVGGELF
TRBV5-5	TRBJ2-7	ASSRKRSVALGSYEQY
TRBV4-1	TRBJ2-3	ASSPTTLAGGRNTQY
TRBV6-6	TRBJ2-7	ASGSTTGFTYEQY
TRBV19	TRBJ1-1	ASSIGGPLSEAF
TRBV27	TRBJ2-3	ASWGKEGGMNTQY
TRBV5-8	TRBJ2-7	ASSLGDRGYPAYEQY
TRBV4-3	TRBJ2-7	ASSQAGEGYEQY
TRBV7-8	TRBJ1-6	ASSLEGVNSPLH
TRBV11-2	TRBJ2-3	ASTPVGYGGADTQY
TRBV6-5	TRBJ1-3	ASSADGASGNTIY
TRBV6-5	TRBJ2-7	ASRTGDTSYEQY